Below, 32 T cell receptor beta chains from the same sample are listed, as sequenced in a study of blood T cell repertoires in COVID-19. The method was immunoSEQ multiplex PCR; TCRdb's version includes in-frame clones alone and lacks a portion of them. This sample has 180,000 or so clones, with nearly 80% found just once. What was sequenced was PBMCs or T cells enriched from blood (not recorded which). The receptors here all came from a man aged 55-75 years who had been exposed to COVID-19.

V gene TRBV9 combines with J gene TRBJ2-2; 12 bases align to TRBD2. Germline V lookup: CDR1 SGDLS, CDR2 YYNGEE. This CDR3 contains 17 residues. V shed 0 bases, J shed 5 bases, and the junction held 5 bases outside the gene matches. As DNA, the CDR3 is TGTGCCAGCAGCGTAGCGATTGGGACTAGCGGGACCGGGGAGCTGTTTTTT. It encodes CASSVAIGTSGTGELFF. The full variable domain, rest sourced from reference TRBV9 and TRBJ2-2, is DSGVTQTPKHLITATGQRVTLRCSPRSGDLSVYWYQQSLDQGLQFLIQYYNGEERAKGNILERFSAQQFPDLHSELNLSSLELGDSALYFCASSVAIGTSGTGELFFGEGSRLTVL.

The chain combines TRBV28 with TRBJ1-2; 11 nucleotides match TRBD1. The ends lost 6 bases at V and 5 bases at J; junction bases unmatched: 5. Per germline, CDR1 MDHEN and CDR2 SYDVKM. The CDR3 is 14 residues long. CDR3 residues: CASRPDRGLYGYTF. CDR3 sequence (DNA): TGTGCCAGCAGGCCGGACAGGGGGCTGTATGGCTACACCTTC.

This sequence joins TRBV5-4 and TRBJ1-2; 8 nucleotides agree with TRBD1. CDR1 and CDR2 (germline): SGHNT, YYREEE (reference sequence). The ends lost 5 bases at V and 6 bases at J; junction bases unmatched: 6. This CDR3 contains 13 residues. The CDR3 nucleotides are TGTGCCAGCAGATGGACAGGGAGCGATGGCTACACCTTC. Its protein is CASRWTGSDGYTF.

V is TRBV5-1 and J is TRBJ2-3, with 7 bases identical to TRBD1. This CDR3 contains 12 residues. Trimming at V came to 4 bases and at J to 10 bases, leaving 6 bases not matched to a gene. Germline V gene lookup returns CDR1 SGHRS and CDR2 YFSETQ. The CDR3: CASSDTGESQYF. The CDR3 region has the DNA TGCGCCAGCAGCGATACAGGGGAGTCGCAGTATTTT.

The rearrangement links TRBV9 to TRBJ2-5, with 7 positions matching TRBD2. Germline V gives CDR1 SGDLS, CDR2 YYNGEE. V was pared by 0 bases and J by 3 bases, with 8 bases of the junction left unmatched. The CDR3 length is 16 residues. CDR3: CASSVVGPGGKETQYF. The CDR3 DNA follows: TGTGCCAGCAGCGTAGTCGGGCCGGGGGGAAAAGAGACCCAGTACTTC.

This clone was recorded only once. The chain couples TRBV2 to TRBJ2-7, with a possible D match to TRBD2 (7 bases). This CDR3 spans 14 amino acids. Germline V gene lookup returns CDR1 SNHLY and CDR2 FYNNEI. V was trimmed by 6 bases and J by 6 bases, leaving 18 bases between them. This chain's CDR3 is CASSAQGGVGEQYF. In DNA, the CDR3 is TGTGCCAGCAGCGCACAAGGGGGGGTAGGCGAGCAGTACTTC.

This chain joins TRBV28 and TRBJ1-1; D uncertain. CDR1 MDHEN and CDR2 SYDVKM come from the germline V gene. The CDR3 covers 11 residues. Trimming removed 7 bases at V and 7 bases at J, with 10 bases between. CDR3 amino acids: CASKYYSEAFF. The DNA of the CDR3 is TGTGCCAGCAAATACTATAGTGAAGCTTTCTTT.

The V and J genes are TRBV4-2 and TRBJ2-5; D uncertain. This CDR3 comprises 14 residues. The germline gives CDR1 LGHNA, CDR2 YNFKEQ. Trimming cost V 1 base and J 2 bases, with 8 bases left between them. The CDR3 sequence is CASSQGAVQETQYF. CDR3 in DNA: TGTGCCAGCAGCCAAGGGGCCGTACAAGAGACCCAGTACTTC.

This clone was observed once. The chain couples TRBV2 to TRBJ2-3; TRBD2 is a possible D gene (6 bases). V was clipped by 4 bases and J by 3 bases, with 11 bases between them. The CDR3 contains 14 residues. In germline, CDR1 is SNHLY, CDR2 FYNNEI. This CDR3 reads CASSVVGTTDTQYF. CDR3 DNA: TGTGCCAGCAGTGTGGTGGGGACTACAGATACGCAGTATTTT.

The chain uses TRBV28 and TRBJ1-1; a possible D gene is TRBD1 (5 bases). This CDR3 region has 12 residues. V dropped 6 bases and J dropped 5 bases, with 10 bases sitting between them. Germline-derived CDR1 and CDR2 are MDHEN and SYDVKM. CDR3 loop: CASSLDSTEAFF. CDR3 nucleotides: TGTGCCAGCAGCCTCGACAGTACTGAAGCTTTCTTT.

In this sample, this clone turned up once. This chain links TRBV4-3 with TRBJ1-2, with 9 bases lining up with TRBD1. The CDR3 is made up of 15 amino acids. Per germline, CDR1 LGHNA and CDR2 YSLEER. The V segment lost 0 bases and the J segment 5 bases; nucleotides outside the gene matches: 4. The CDR3 DNA sequence: TGCGCCAGCAGCCAAGATGGGACAGGGAGGTATGGCTACACCTTC. It codes for CASSQDGTGRYGYTF.

In its sample, this clone was seen a few times. The chain couples TRBV28 to TRBJ1-2; 7 bases align to TRBD1. Trimming cost V 3 bases and J 11 bases; bases outside gene matches: 15. The CDR3 length is 15 residues. Germline CDR1 is MDHEN and CDR2 is SYDVKM. The DNA for the CDR3 is TGTGCCAGCAGTTTCCCCCTCCCCGGGACAGCCAATTACACCTTC. This encodes CASSFPLPGTANYTF.

The CDR3 DNA sequence: TGCGCCAGCAGCTTGTACGAGAGCTCTGGGGCCAACGTCCTGACTTTC. This translates into CASSLYESSGANVLTF. The rearrangement links TRBV5-1 to TRBJ2-6; D is ambiguous. The germline V gene has CDR1 SGHRS and CDR2 YFSETQ. V shed 1 base and J shed 0 bases, with 8 bases lying between them. The CDR3 contains 16 residues. The full variable domain, its missing parts supplied by reference TRBV5-1 and TRBJ2-6, is KAGVTQTPRYLIKTRGQQVTLSCSPISGHRSVSWYQQTPGQGLQFLFEYFSETQRNKGNFPGRFSGRQFSNSRSEMNVSTLELGDSALYLCASSLYESSGANVLTFGAGSRLTVL.

The chain combines TRBV7-8 with TRBJ2-5; 13 bases match TRBD2. Germline V gives CDR1 SGHVS, CDR2 FQNEAQ. The V and J ends lost 6 bases and 2 bases, in that order; junction bases with no gene match: 12. This CDR3 is 18 amino acids long. CDR3 region: CASSQTELAGGSQETQYF. The CDR3 DNA sequence: TGTGCCAGCAGTCAAACGGAACTAGCGGGAGGGTCACAAGAGACCCAGTACTTC. Drawing the rest from reference TRBV7-8 and TRBJ2-5, the complete variable domain is GAGVSQSPRYKVAKRGQDVALRCDPISGHVSLFWYQQALGQGPEFLTYFQNEAQLDKSGLPSDRFFAERPEGSVSTLKIQRTQQEDSAVYLCASSQTELAGGSQETQYFGPGTRLLVL.

The V and J genes are TRBV10-3 and TRBJ1-3, with D hard to call. Trimming pared 3 bases from V and 4 bases from J, leaving 10 bases between. The CDR3 loop spans 14 amino acids. CDR1 and CDR2 from the germline V gene are ENHRY and SYGVKD. In nucleotides, the CDR3 is TGTGCCATCAGTGACACGACAAAGGGAAACACCATATATTTT. This translates into CAISDTTKGNTIYF.

This rearrangement joins TRBV7-2 to TRBJ1-1; a possible D gene is TRBD1 (6 bases). The germline V gene has CDR1 SGHTA and CDR2 FQGNSA. Trimming removed 2 bases from V and 1 base from J, with 17 bases in between. The CDR3 length is 17 residues. CDR3 nucleotides: TGTGCCAGCAGCTTACTTGGAGCCGGGACACCGAACACTGAAGCTTTCTTT. This sequence encodes CASSLLGAGTPNTEAFF.

The chain carries TRBV6-5 and TRBJ2-1; D is perhaps TRBD2 (5 bases). Looked up from germline, CDR1 is MNHEY and CDR2 is SVGAGI. V was cut by 5 bases and J by 5 bases, with 16 bases left in between. The CDR3 contains 15 residues. The CDR3 here is CASSTPRGSNNEQFF. In DNA, the CDR3 is TGTGCCAGCAGTACCCCACGGGGTTCAAACAATGAGCAGTTCTTC.

The chain recombines TRBV9 with TRBJ2-3, with a possible D match to TRBD2 (6 bases). Germline V gene sequence: CDR1 SGDLS, CDR2 YYNGEE. The CDR3 loop spans 15 amino acids. The V and J ends lost 0 bases and 2 bases respectively, with 10 bases between them. Here the CDR3 reads CASSVAGGITDTQYF. The CDR3 nucleotides are TGTGCCAGCAGCGTAGCAGGCGGGATCACAGATACGCAGTATTTT.

V and J are TRBV5-5 and TRBJ1-6; 7 nucleotides match TRBD1. The germline V gene encodes CDR1 SGHKS and CDR2 YYEKEE (reference sequence). V shed 3 bases, J shed 0 bases, and the junction held 9 bases outside the gene matches. The length of the CDR3 is 18 residues. CDR3 nucleotides: TGTGCCAGCAGCTCAGACAGGGAGTGGAGCTCCTATAATTCACCCCTCCACTTT. This gives the protein CASSSDREWSSYNSPLHF. Supplemented by reference TRBV5-5 and TRBJ1-6, the full variable domain reads DAGVTQSPTHLIKTRGQQVTLRCSPISGHKSVSWYQQVLGQGPQFIFQYYEKEERGRGNFPDRFSARQFPNYSSELNVNALLLGDSALYLCASSSDREWSSYNSPLHFGNGTRLTVT.

The V gene is TRBV24-1, the J gene TRBJ2-3; 9 positions agree with TRBD1. The CDR3 runs 18 residues. The ends lost 9 bases at V and 4 bases at J; junction bases unmatched: 19. Per the germline V gene, CDR1 is KGHDR and CDR2 is SFDVKD. CDR3 nucleotides: TGTGCCACCGGGGGGACAGGGTGGGAGCCTTCCCGGGCAGATACGCAGTATTTT. It codes for CATGGTGWEPSRADTQYF.

This rearrangement joins TRBV7-3 to TRBJ2-1; maybe TRBD1 (6 bases). This CDR3 contains 15 residues. V was clipped by 1 base and J by 7 bases, with 14 bases between them. Germline V gives CDR1 SGHTA, CDR2 FQGTGA. The CDR3 DNA follows: TGTGCCAGCAGCTTAAGGAACAGGGCGAGAAATGAGCAGTTCTTC. Translating gives CASSLRNRARNEQFF.

The chain links TRBV6-5 to TRBJ2-1, with a tentative D call TRBD2 (5 bases). The CDR3 runs to 13 residues. V lost 5 bases to trimming and J lost 5 bases, with 10 bases between them. Germline CDR1 MNHEY, CDR2 SVGAGI. The CDR3 loop is CASSILGNNEQFF. The CDR3 bases are TGTGCCAGCAGTATACTAGGGAACAATGAGCAGTTCTTC.

In this sample, this clone turned up a few times. CDR3 sequence reads: CASSIGGAKNIQYF. CDR3 nucleotides: TGTGCCAGTAGTATCGGAGGGGCCAAAAACATTCAGTACTTC. This rearrangement joins TRBV19 to TRBJ2-4; possible D gene TRBD2, 6 bases. The V end lost 3 bases, the J end lost 1 base, and 7 bases lay between the germline ends. This CDR3 comprises 14 residues. CDR1 and CDR2 from the germline V gene are LNHDA and SQIVND (reference sequence). Full variable domain (rest looked up from reference TRBV19 and TRBJ2-4): DGGITQSPKYLFRKEGQNVTLSCEQNLNHDAMYWYRQDPGQGLRLIYYSQIVNDFQKGDIAEGYSVSREKKESFPLTVTSAQKNPTAFYLCASSIGGAKNIQYFGAGTRLSVL.

J is TRBJ2-2 and V is TRBV9, with no clear D. Germline CDR1 and CDR2: SGDLS and YYNGEE. Trimming cost V 0 bases and J 11 bases, with 14 bases left between them. This CDR3 is built from 14 residues. CDR3 protein: CASSVGQAVGELFF. The CDR3, as DNA: TGTGCCAGCAGCGTAGGGCAGGCCGTCGGAGAGCTGTTTTTT.

The chain carries TRBV25-1 and TRBJ1-4; D may be TRBD1 (5 bases). Germline V CDR1 and CDR2: MGHDK, SYGVNS. The CDR3 length is 14 residues. Deletions cut 2 bases from V and 7 bases from J, with 11 bases between. CDR3 DNA: TGTGCCAGCAGTGAAGGGCAGGGTTTTGAAAAACTGTTTTTT. This sequence encodes CASSEGQGFEKLFF.

The J gene is TRBJ1-5, the V gene TRBV25-1; D unresolved. The V end lost 2 bases, the J end lost 0 bases, and 8 bases lay between the germline ends. The CDR3 sequence is 15 residues long. Germline V gene data show CDR1 as MGHDK and CDR2 as SYGVNS. CDR3 coding DNA: TGTGCCAGCAGTGAAGGAGGCTATAGCAATCAGCCCCAGCATTTT. This translates into CASSEGGYSNQPQHF.

The J gene is TRBJ1-1, the V gene TRBV5-1; 8 bases fit TRBD1. This CDR3 contains 14 residues. Losses at the gene ends were 5 bases for V and 3 bases for J; bases not matched to a gene: 6. CDR1 SGHRS and CDR2 YFSETQ come from the germline V gene. The CDR3 sequence: CASSTGQGHTEAFF. CDR3 nucleotides: TGCGCCAGCAGTACCGGACAGGGTCACACTGAAGCTTTCTTT.

The rearrangement joins TRBV6-4 to TRBJ1-2, with 10 nucleotides matching TRBD1. The germline V gene has CDR1 MRHNA and CDR2 SNTAGT. CDR3 length: 13 amino acids. The junction had 4 bases not matched to a gene; V was cut back by 5 bases and J by 7 bases. The CDR3 nucleotides are TGTGCCAGCAGTTCGGGACAGGGGACTGGCTACACCTTC. Its translation is CASSSGQGTGYTF.

This clone was counted between two and nine times. CDR3 coding DNA: TGTGCCAGCAGCCACAGGTTCCAAGAGACCCAGTACTTC. Protein: CASSHRFQETQYF. The J gene is TRBJ2-5, the V gene TRBV27, with a possible D match to TRBD1 (5 bases). Germline CDR1 and CDR2: MNHEY and SMNVEV (reference sequence). The germline V and J ends were trimmed by 6 bases and 1 base, with 9 bases remaining between them. The CDR3 has 13 amino acids.

This clone was seen a single time. The V gene is TRBV10-3, the J gene TRBJ2-3; 7 bases are a match to TRBD1. The germline V gene encodes CDR1 ENHRY and CDR2 SYGVKD. The CDR3 contains 14 residues. The trim removed 7 bases at V and 0 bases at J, leaving 4 bases unmatched. The CDR3 is CAINRDSSTDTQYF. The CDR3 DNA is TGTGCCATCAACCGGGACAGCAGCACAGATACGCAGTATTTT.

The CDR3 protein is CASSAGLSYNEQFF. The CDR3 DNA sequence: TGCGCCAGCAGCGCGGGACTATCCTACAATGAGCAGTTCTTC. The genes are TRBV5-1 and TRBJ2-1; 7 nucleotides agree with TRBD2. Trimming at V came to 4 bases and at J to 1 base, leaving 2 bases not matched to a gene. The CDR3 sequence is 14 residues long. Germline V gene lookup returns CDR1 SGHRS and CDR2 YFSETQ.

The rearrangement links TRBV27 to TRBJ2-7, with D possibly matching TRBD1 (6 bases). The V gene's germline CDR1 is MNHEY and CDR2 SMNVEV (reference sequence). The CDR3 is 13 residues long. The V gene lost 3 bases and the J gene lost 11 bases, with 17 bases spanning the gap. CDR3 in DNA: TGTGCCAGCAGTTTCAGCAGGGGTTCTGGGGAGTACTTC. Protein sequence: CASSFSRGSGEYF.